The source of this T cell receptor (beta chain) is a study of blood T cell repertoires in COVID-19. Whole-study context: Some COVID-19 samples were acute and others convalescent; all came from the United States, Italy and Spain.

In the original analysis: The authors estimated nucleated cell counts from reference gene primer amplification. The assay was immunoSEQ multiplex PCR, and TCRdb's table has in-frame clones only and misses some. V and J calls and clone size come straight from that table; D and trimming were deduced from the DNA. The data contain fewer than 120,000 clones, 82% of them singletons. V dropped 9 bases and J dropped 3 bases, with 10 bases sitting between them. The germline gives CDR1 WNHNN, CDR2 SYGVQD (reference sequence). The CDR3 is 12 amino acids. The source is a woman between 55 and 75 years old with acute or convalescent COVID-19. This sequence joins TRBV10-1 and TRBJ2-3; D ambiguous. Material for sequencing was peripheral blood. CDR3 bases: TGCGCCAGGGCGCGGCAGACAGATACGCAGTATTTT. This codes for CARARQTDTQYF.